This T cell receptor beta chain came from a study of shared T cell receptors in the human thymus. Method: immunoSEQ multiplex PCR; TCRdb's copy keeps in-frame clones and lacks some. The data hold roughly 700,000 clones, with around nine tenths observed a single time. This clone was detected once. CDR1 is WSHSY, CDR2 SAAADI, per germline. Trimming took 6 bases from V and 3 from J; bases not matched to a gene: 9. The CDR3 length is 15 residues. These same data were also listed under a study on human thymus T cells. That work adds: Thymic material originated from resections removed in the course of corrective heart surgery.

The chain uses TRBV10-2 and TRBJ2-7; 9 nucleotides line up with TRBD2. The source of this sequence is a boy less than two years old with a congenital heart defect. Sequencing was done on a sample of thymocytes. CDR3: CASRGLAGEDYEQYF. In nucleotides, the CDR3 is TGCGCCAGCAGGGGGTTAGCGGGAGAAGACTACGAGCAGTACTTC.